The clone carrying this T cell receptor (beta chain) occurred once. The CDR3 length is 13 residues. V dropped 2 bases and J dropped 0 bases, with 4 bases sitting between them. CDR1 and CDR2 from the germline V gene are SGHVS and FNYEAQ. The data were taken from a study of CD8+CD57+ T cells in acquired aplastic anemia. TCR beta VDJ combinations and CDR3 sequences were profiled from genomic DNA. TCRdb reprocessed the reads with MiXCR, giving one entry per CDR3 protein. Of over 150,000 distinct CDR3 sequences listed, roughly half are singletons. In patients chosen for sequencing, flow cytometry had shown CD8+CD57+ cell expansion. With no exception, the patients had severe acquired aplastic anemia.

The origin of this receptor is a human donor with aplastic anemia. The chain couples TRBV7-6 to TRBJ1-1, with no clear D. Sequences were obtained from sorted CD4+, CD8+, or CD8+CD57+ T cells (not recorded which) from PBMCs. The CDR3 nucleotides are TGTGCCAGCAGCTTACGGCTGAACACTGAAGCTTTCTTT. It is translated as CASSLRLNTEAFF.